This T cell receptor beta chain was identified during a study of blood T cell repertoires in COVID-19. Method: immunoSEQ multiplex PCR; TCRdb's copy keeps in-frame clones and lacks some. This sample has about 180,000 clones; more than 70% occur once, and the top ten carry about 4%. V lost 8 bases and J lost 7, with 12 bases in between. This CDR3 comprises 12 residues. The TCR originated in a woman in her 30s with acute or convalescent COVID-19. This chain connects TRBV12-3 or TRBV12-4 to TRBJ2-4; maybe TRBD1 (5 bases). The sample consisted of peripheral blood. The CDR3 DNA follows: TGTGCCAGCGCCCAGGGCAGGAACATTCAGTACTTC. This encodes CASAQGRNIQYF.